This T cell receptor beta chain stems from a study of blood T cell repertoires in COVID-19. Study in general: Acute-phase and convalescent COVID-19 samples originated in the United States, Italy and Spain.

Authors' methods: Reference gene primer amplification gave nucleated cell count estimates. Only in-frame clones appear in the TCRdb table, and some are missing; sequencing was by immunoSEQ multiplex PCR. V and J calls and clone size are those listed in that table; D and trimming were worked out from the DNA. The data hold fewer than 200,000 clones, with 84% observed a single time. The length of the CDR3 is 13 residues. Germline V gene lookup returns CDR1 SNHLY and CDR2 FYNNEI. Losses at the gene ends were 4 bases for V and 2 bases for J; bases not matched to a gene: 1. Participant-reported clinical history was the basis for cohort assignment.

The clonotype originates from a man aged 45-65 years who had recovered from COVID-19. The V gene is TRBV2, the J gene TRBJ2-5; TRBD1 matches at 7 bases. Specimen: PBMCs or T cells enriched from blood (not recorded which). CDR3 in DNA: TGTGCCAGCAGTGGACAGGGTCAAGAGACCCAGTACTTC. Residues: CASSGQGQETQYF.